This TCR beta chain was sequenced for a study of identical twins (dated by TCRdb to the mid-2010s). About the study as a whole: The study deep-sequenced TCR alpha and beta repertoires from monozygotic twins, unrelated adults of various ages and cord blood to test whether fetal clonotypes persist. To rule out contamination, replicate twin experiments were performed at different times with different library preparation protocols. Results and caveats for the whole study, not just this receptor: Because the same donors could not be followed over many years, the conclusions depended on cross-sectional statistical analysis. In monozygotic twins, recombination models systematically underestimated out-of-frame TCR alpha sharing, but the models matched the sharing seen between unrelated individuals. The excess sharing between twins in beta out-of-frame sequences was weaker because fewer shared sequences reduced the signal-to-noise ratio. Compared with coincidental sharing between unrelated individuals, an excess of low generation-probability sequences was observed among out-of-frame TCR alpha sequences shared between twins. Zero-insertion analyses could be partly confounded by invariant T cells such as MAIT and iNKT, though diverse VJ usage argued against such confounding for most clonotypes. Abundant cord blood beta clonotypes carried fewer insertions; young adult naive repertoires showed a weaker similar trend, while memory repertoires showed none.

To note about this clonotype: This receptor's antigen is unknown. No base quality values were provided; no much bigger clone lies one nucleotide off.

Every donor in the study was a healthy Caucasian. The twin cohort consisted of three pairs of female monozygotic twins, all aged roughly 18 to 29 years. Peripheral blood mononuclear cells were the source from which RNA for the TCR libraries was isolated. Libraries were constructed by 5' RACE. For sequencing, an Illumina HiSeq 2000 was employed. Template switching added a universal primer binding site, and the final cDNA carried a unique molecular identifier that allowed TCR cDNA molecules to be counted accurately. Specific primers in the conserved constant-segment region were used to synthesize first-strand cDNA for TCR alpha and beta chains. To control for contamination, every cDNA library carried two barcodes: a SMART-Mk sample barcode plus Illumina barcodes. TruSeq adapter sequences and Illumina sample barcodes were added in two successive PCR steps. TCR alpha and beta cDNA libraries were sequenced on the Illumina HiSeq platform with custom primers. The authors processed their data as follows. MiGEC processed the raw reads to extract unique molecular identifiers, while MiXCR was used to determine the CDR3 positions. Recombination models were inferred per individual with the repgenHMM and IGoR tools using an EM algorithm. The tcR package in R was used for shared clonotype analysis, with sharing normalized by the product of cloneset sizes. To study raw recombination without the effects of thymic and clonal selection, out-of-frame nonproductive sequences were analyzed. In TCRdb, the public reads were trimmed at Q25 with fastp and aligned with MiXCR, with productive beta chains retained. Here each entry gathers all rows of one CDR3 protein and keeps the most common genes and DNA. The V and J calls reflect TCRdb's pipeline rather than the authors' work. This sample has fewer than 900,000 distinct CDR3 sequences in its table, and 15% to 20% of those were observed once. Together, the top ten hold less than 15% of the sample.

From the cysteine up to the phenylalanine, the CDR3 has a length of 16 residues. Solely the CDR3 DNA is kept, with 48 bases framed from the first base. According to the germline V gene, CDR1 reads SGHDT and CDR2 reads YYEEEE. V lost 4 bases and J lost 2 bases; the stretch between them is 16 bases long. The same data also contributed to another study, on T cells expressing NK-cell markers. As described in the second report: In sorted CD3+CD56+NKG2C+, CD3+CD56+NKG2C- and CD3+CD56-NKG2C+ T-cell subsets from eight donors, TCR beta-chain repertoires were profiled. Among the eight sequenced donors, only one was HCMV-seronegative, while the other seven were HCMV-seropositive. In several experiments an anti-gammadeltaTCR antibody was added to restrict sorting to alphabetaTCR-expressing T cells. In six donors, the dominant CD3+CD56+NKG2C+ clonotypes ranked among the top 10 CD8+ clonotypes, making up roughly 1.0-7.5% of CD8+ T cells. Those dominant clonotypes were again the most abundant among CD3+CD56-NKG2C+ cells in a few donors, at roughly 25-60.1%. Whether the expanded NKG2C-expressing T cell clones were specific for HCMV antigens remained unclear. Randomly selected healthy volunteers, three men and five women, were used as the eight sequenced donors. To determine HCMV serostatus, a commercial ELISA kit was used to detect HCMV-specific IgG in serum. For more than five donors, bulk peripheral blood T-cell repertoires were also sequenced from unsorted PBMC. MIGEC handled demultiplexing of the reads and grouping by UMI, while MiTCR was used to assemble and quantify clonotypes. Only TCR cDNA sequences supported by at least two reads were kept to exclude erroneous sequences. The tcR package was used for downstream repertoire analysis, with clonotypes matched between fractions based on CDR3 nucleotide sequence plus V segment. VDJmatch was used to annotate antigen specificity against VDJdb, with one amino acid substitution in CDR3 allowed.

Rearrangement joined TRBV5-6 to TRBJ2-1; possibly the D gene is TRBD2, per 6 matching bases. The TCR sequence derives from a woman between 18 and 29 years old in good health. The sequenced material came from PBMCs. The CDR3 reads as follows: CASSIHSGYPYNEQFF. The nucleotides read TGTGCCAGCAGCATCCATAGCGGATACCCCTACAATGAGCAGTTCTTC. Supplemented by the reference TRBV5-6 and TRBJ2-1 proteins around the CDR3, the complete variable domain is DAGVTQSPTHLIKTRGQQVTLRCSPKSGHDTVSWYQQALGQGPQFIFQYYEEEERQRGNFPDRFSGHQFPNYSSELNVNALLLGDSALYLCASSIHSGYPYNEQFFGPGTRLTVL.